The source of this T cell receptor beta chain is a study of blood T cell repertoires in COVID-19. Study details: PBMCs, B-cell-depleted T cells, or T cells were the source of the cDNA or gDNA that made up the material.

The CDR3 has 14 residues. Per the germline V gene, CDR1 is SEHNR and CDR2 is FQNEAQ (reference sequence). The V gene lost 5 bases and the J gene lost 6 bases, with 15 bases spanning the gap. Generated by immunoSEQ multiplex PCR, the TCRdb table keeps only in-frame clones and is missing some. The data show over 200,000 clones, 86% seen once. Participant age was about 18 to 89 years, and participants resided in 24 US areas. Allocation to cohorts depended on clinical history reported by the participants. The rearrangement uses TRBV7-9 and TRBJ2-3; D call uncertain. Sequencing was carried out using PBMCs or T cells enriched from blood (not recorded which). This clonotype originated in a woman between 50 and 59 years old in a cohort exposed to, infected with or recovered from COVID-19 (not recorded which). The CDR3 here is CASSQALPGDTQYF. The CDR3, as DNA: TGTGCCAGCAGCCAGGCCCTCCCCGGCGATACGCAGTATTTT.